Below are 26 T cell receptor beta chains sequenced from a single sample in a study of PD-L1 blockade in urothelial cancer. Sequencing was performed with immunoSEQ multiplex PCR; in TCRdb, only in-frame clones are kept and a portion is missing. The table shows some 77,000 clones, with about 90% occurring only once. The sequences come from PBMCs, collected around atezolizumab (anti-PD-L1) treatment. All receptors come from a woman in her 70s with urothelial cancer.

The chain combines TRBV2 with TRBJ2-1, with TRBD2 identical over 8 bases. This CDR3 is 13 amino acids long. The junction had 4 bases not matched to a gene; V was cut back by 7 bases and J by 5 bases. The germline gives CDR1 SNHLY, CDR2 FYNNEI. The CDR3 DNA sequence: TGTGCCAGCAACCAGGGACTAGACAATGAGCAGTTCTTC. This gives the protein CASNQGLDNEQFF.

The genes are TRBV7-8 and TRBJ2-2; 9 bases fit TRBD2. The V and J ends lost 3 bases and 7 bases, in that order; junction bases with no gene match: 9. The CDR3 spans 16 residues. The germline CDR1 and CDR2 sequences are SGHVS and FQNEAQ. The CDR3 sequence: CASSLPSSGNGGELFF. DNA for the CDR3: TGTGCCAGCAGCTTGCCCTCTAGCGGGAATGGCGGGGAGCTGTTTTTT. Based on the CDR3 plus reference TRBV7-8 and TRBJ2-2, the full variable domain is GAGVSQSPRYKVAKRGQDVALRCDPISGHVSLFWYQQALGQGPEFLTYFQNEAQLDKSGLPSDRFFAERPEGSVSTLKIQRTQQEDSAVYLCASSLPSSGNGGELFFGEGSRLTVL.

The V and J genes are TRBV7-6 and TRBJ2-7; a weak D match, TRBD2 (5 bases). Germline values: CDR1 SGHVS, CDR2 FNYEAQ. V lost 6 bases and J 2 bases, leaving 11 bases between the germline ends. CDR3 size: 13 residues. CDR3 sequence (DNA): TGTGCCAGCAGTCGGGGTTTGGCCTACGAGCAGTACTTC. Translated: CASSRGLAYEQYF.

The chain combines TRBV6-6 with TRBJ1-5, with D perhaps matching TRBD1 (5 bases). The CDR3 has 15 amino acids. The V and J ends lost 2 bases and 4 bases respectively, with 12 bases between them. CDR1 is MNHNY, CDR2 SVGAGI, per germline (reference sequence). The chain's CDR3 is CASSYGGGGNQPQHF. Here the CDR3 DNA reads TGTGCCAGCAGTTACGGGGGGGGTGGAAATCAGCCCCAGCATTTT.

The chain combines TRBV7-2 with TRBJ2-1, with TRBD2 as a possible D gene (7 bases). Germline values: CDR1 SGHTA, CDR2 FQGNSA. The CDR3 totals 15 residues. V lost 4 bases, J lost 9 bases, and 19 bases lay in between. For the CDR3, the DNA is TGTGCCAGCAGCTACGGGACACCGTGGGAGGGTGAGCAGTTCTTC. Amino acids: CASSYGTPWEGEQFF.

The J gene is TRBJ1-1, the V gene TRBV6-6, with 10 bases identical to TRBD1. Losses at the gene ends were 7 bases for V and 3 bases for J; bases not matched to a gene: 8. The CDR3 totals 15 residues. CDR1 is MNHNY and CDR2 is SVGAGI in the germline V gene (reference sequence). The CDR3 loop is CASTSIGTGDTEAFF. CDR3 DNA: TGTGCCAGCACCTCGATCGGGACAGGGGACACTGAAGCTTTCTTT.

This chain joins TRBV10-3 and TRBJ2-7; tentative D call: TRBD1 (6 bases). Deletions cut 7 bases from V and 4 bases from J, with 8 bases between. This CDR3 has 11 amino acids. The germline V gene encodes CDR1 ENHRY and CDR2 SYGVKD. The CDR3 region has the DNA TGTGCCATCAACCAGGGGTACGAGCAGTACTTC. This translates into CAINQGYEQYF.

The chain joins TRBV7-2 to TRBJ2-7; TRBD2 aligns across 10 bases. The germline V gene encodes CDR1 SGHTA and CDR2 FQGNSA. This CDR3 has 15 amino acids. Unmatched junction bases numbered 2, after V lost 1 base and J lost 2 bases. The CDR3 reads CASSLVLAGPYEQYF. The CDR3 DNA is TGTGCCAGCAGCTTAGTACTAGCGGGGCCCTACGAGCAGTACTTC.

This rearrangement joins TRBV11-2 to TRBJ1-2; the match to TRBD1 covers 7 bases. This CDR3 has 15 amino acids. Trimming at V came to 1 base and at J to 2 bases, leaving 4 bases not matched to a gene. Germline V gives CDR1 SGHAT, CDR2 FQNNGV. For the CDR3, the DNA is TGTGCCAGCAGCTTAGCTGGACAGGCAAACTATGGCTACACCTTC. It is translated as CASSLAGQANYGYTF.

The chain has TRBV29-1 and TRBJ1-1, with 9 bases identical to TRBD1. The CDR3 sequence is 16 residues long. Germline trimming cut 6 bases from V and 0 bases from J; bases unmatched to any gene: 11. Germline V gives CDR1 SQVTM, CDR2 ANQGSEA. The CDR3 DNA follows: TGCAGCGTAAACAATCGACAGGGGGGACTGAACACTGAAGCTTTCTTT. Translation: CSVNNRQGGLNTEAFF.

The CDR3 nucleotides read TGTGCCAGCAGCAAAATAAGGGGGGGACACAGAGATAGTCGAGCTTTCTTT. Protein sequence: CASSKIRGGHRDSRAFF. The chain is built from TRBV21-1 and TRBJ1-1. TRBV21-1 is listed as a pseudogene. The CDR3 sequence is 17 residues long.

The genes are TRBV2 and TRBJ1-5, with no clear D. CDR3 length: 12 residues. Looked up from germline, CDR1 is SNHLY and CDR2 is FYNNEI. V lost 6 bases, J lost 4 bases, and 7 bases lay in between. This CDR3 is CASSVGNQPQHF. The CDR3 DNA reads as TGTGCCAGCAGCGTCGGGAATCAGCCCCAGCATTTT.

The chain employs TRBV27 and TRBJ2-7; 8 bases map to TRBD2. Unmatched junction bases numbered 10, after V lost 5 bases and J lost 4 bases. CDR1 is MNHEY, CDR2 SMNVEV, per germline (reference sequence). The CDR3 is made up of 15 amino acids. CDR3: CASSPLTGGGYEQYF. The DNA for the CDR3 is TGTGCCAGCAGTCCGTTGACGGGAGGGGGGTACGAGCAGTACTTC.

This clone appeared a few times. The gene calls are TRBV6-1 and TRBJ1-1; possibly TRBD1 for D (6 bases). Trimming removed 7 bases from V and 1 base from J, with 10 bases in between. The CDR3 is made up of 13 amino acids. Germline V gene data show CDR1 as MNHNS and CDR2 as SASEGT. The CDR3 region is CASIRTANTEAFF. The DNA of the CDR3 is TGTGCCAGCATCCGGACAGCGAACACTGAAGCTTTCTTT.

The chain couples TRBV18 to TRBJ2-1, with 12 bases matching TRBD2. The CDR3 loop spans 17 amino acids. Losses at the gene ends were 4 bases for V and 10 bases for J; bases not matched to a gene: 14. Germline V CDR1 and CDR2: KGHSH, LQKENI. CDR3 sequence reads: CASSQDRLAGDQREQFF. In DNA form, the CDR3 reads TGTGCCAGCTCACAGGATCGACTAGCGGGGGACCAGAGAGAGCAGTTCTTC.

The CDR3 DNA follows: TGTGCCATCAGTGCACGGGACCAAGAGACCCAGTACTTC. Its translation is CAISARDQETQYF. This chain uses TRBV10-3 with TRBJ2-5; D not resolved. The germline V gene encodes CDR1 ENHRY and CDR2 SYGVKD. This CDR3 region has 13 residues. V lost 4 bases and J lost 0, with 6 bases in between.

The chain employs TRBV27 and TRBJ2-1; D perhaps matches TRBD1 (6 bases). Germline V gene lookup returns CDR1 MNHEY and CDR2 SMNVEV (reference sequence). V lost 5 bases and J lost 0, with 14 bases in between. The CDR3 is made up of 16 amino acids. Here the CDR3 reads CASSPPTGLSYNEQFF. The CDR3 DNA sequence: TGTGCCAGCAGTCCGCCGACAGGCCTCTCCTACAATGAGCAGTTCTTC.

The genes are TRBV6-5 and TRBJ1-2; a possible D gene is TRBD1 (5 bases). Germline CDR1 reads MNHEY; CDR2 reads SVGAGI. The V gene lost 8 bases and the J gene lost 7 bases, with 17 bases spanning the gap. The CDR3 loop spans 13 amino acids. The CDR3 loop is CASLARGVSGYTF. As DNA, the CDR3 is TGTGCCAGCCTTGCTAGGGGTGTTAGTGGCTACACCTTC.

J is TRBJ1-1 and V is TRBV29-1, with 7 nucleotides matching TRBD1. V was clipped by 3 bases and J by 1 base; unmatched bases: 5. Per the germline V gene, CDR1 is SQVTM and CDR2 is ANQGSEA. This CDR3 is built from 14 residues. CDR3 DNA: TGCAGCGTTGAGCAGACAGGGCAGAACACTGAAGCTTTCTTT. It yields the protein CSVEQTGQNTEAFF.

The CDR3 DNA follows: TGTGCCAGCAGGTTAGCGGTTTACAATGAGCAGTTCTTC. Amino acid sequence: CASRLAVYNEQFF. The V and J genes are TRBV28 and TRBJ2-1; D is perhaps TRBD2 (6 bases). Germline CDR1 MDHEN, CDR2 SYDVKM. There are 13 residues in the CDR3. The V and J ends lost 6 bases and 4 bases respectively, with 10 bases between them.

The chain joins TRBV10-2 to TRBJ2-3, with 7 nucleotides matching TRBD2. From germline, CDR1 is WSHSY and CDR2 SAAADI. This CDR3 is built from 14 residues. The J segment lost 8 bases and the V segment lost 3 bases, leaving 8 bases of the junction unmatched. CDR3 sequence: CASSDRAGVSTQYF. In DNA form, the CDR3 reads TGCGCCAGCAGTGATCGGGCGGGAGTGAGTACGCAGTATTTT.

The V and J genes are TRBV4-3 and TRBJ2-5; tentatively, D is TRBD2 (5 bases). The V gene lost 1 base and the J gene lost 2 bases, with 8 bases spanning the gap. Germline CDR1 and CDR2: LGHNA and YSLEER. The CDR3 totals 14 residues. DNA of the CDR3: TGCGCCAGCAGCCAAGGGGGAGTTCAAGAGACCCAGTACTTC. Protein: CASSQGGVQETQYF.

The chain recombines TRBV10-3 with TRBJ2-6; 7 bases match TRBD2. The germline V gene encodes CDR1 ENHRY and CDR2 SYGVKD. V gave up 8 bases and J gave up 4 bases; unmatched junction bases: 5. The CDR3 contains 14 residues. CDR3 sequence reads: CAIGGGTGANVLTF. CDR3 in DNA: TGTGCCATCGGGGGGGGGACCGGGGCCAACGTCCTGACTTTC.

The chain couples TRBV5-1 to TRBJ2-7, with TRBD1 matching over 8 bases. V lost 0 bases to trimming and J lost 11 bases; unmatched junction nucleotides: 7. The CDR3 covers 13 residues. The germline CDR1 and CDR2 sequences are SGHRS and YFSETQ. The CDR3 nucleotides read TGCGCCAGCAGCTTGGAGGACAGGGAAAAAGAGTACTTC. Its translation is CASSLEDREKEYF. Together with reference TRBV5-1 and TRBJ2-7, the CDR3 gives the full variable domain: KAGVTQTPRYLIKTRGQQVTLSCSPISGHRSVSWYQQTPGQGLQFLFEYFSETQRNKGNFPGRFSGRQFSNSRSEMNVSTLELGDSALYLCASSLEDREKEYFGPGTRLTVT.

The chain carries TRBV9 and TRBJ2-5; weak D call: TRBD1 (5 bases). V was pared by 2 bases and J by 2 bases, with 19 bases between. The CDR3 is 17 residues long. Germline values: CDR1 SGDLS, CDR2 YYNGEE. The chain's CDR3 is CASSVPRDSTAQETQYF. The CDR3 DNA follows: TGTGCCAGCAGCGTGCCCCGTGACTCGACAGCACAAGAGACCCAGTACTTC.

This sequence joins TRBV5-1 and TRBJ2-7; TRBD1 matches at 9 bases. Per the germline V gene, CDR1 is SGHRS and CDR2 is YFSETQ. The CDR3 has 14 residues. Trimming removed 4 bases from V and 3 bases from J; junction bases left unmatched: 5. CDR3 sequence: CASSPGTGNYEQYF. CDR3 nucleotides: TGCGCCAGCAGCCCTGGGACAGGGAACTACGAGCAGTACTTC.